This record looks at one TCR beta chain sequence and its context. Its antigen is as yet unknown. The germline CDR1 and CDR2 sequences are DFQATT and SNEGSKA (reference sequence). Deletions cut 2 bases from V and 7 bases from J, with 11 bases between. CDR3 length: 12 residues. The data belong to a study of CD8 T cells in Susac syndrome. Study conclusions and caveats: The CD4+ T cell repertoires in Susac syndrome did not show any clonal expansion.

TCR beta sequencing was performed on blood CD8+ and CD4+ T cells. Reverse transcription of roughly 0.5 to 1 ug RNA was performed with random hexamers. Multiplex immunoSEQ PCR targeted 54 Vbeta and 13 Jbeta TCR beta segments. TCRdb ran MiXCR on the immunoSEQ multiplex PCR reads and lists one entry per CDR3 protein. Among 150,000 to 200,000 distinct CDR3 sequences listed, approximately 94% were seen once. This TCR came from a human donor with Susac syndrome. The sample consisted of CD4+ T cells from PBMCs. The V and J genes are TRBV20-1 and TRBJ1-2, with a weak D call TRBD1 (5 bases). The CDR3 DNA follows: TGCAGTGCTAGACAGGGATCAGTTGGCTACACCTTC. Translation: CSARQGSVGYTF.